This entry lists 30 T cell receptor beta chains sequenced from one sample in a study of T cells in Graves' hyperthyroidism and ophthalmopathy. Researchers took RNA transcripts and amplified the TCR beta CDR3 regions from them. The HTBI primer set was used in a first-round RT-PCR of the TCR CDR3. TCRdb itself ran the multiplex PCR reads through MiXCR, one entry per CDR3 protein. This table has around 300,000 distinct CDR3 sequences, more than 10% appearing once. The sample was blood. The receptors were sampled from a young woman with Graves' hyperthyroidism that later progressed to Graves' ophthalmopathy.

This clonotype was detected a few times. Here the CDR3 DNA reads TGTGCCAGCAGCCAAGGGACAGGGGAAACAGATACGCAGTATTTT. Translating gives CASSQGTGETDTQYF. J is TRBJ2-3 and V is TRBV4-2; TRBD1 matches 9 bases. The junction had 2 bases not matched to a gene; V was cut back by 1 base and J by 3 bases. Germline V CDR1 and CDR2: LGHNA, YNFKEQ. There are 15 residues in the CDR3.

This clonotype was picked up a small number of times. V gene TRBV9 combines with J gene TRBJ2-7; 7 nucleotides match TRBD1. The germline gives CDR1 SGDLS, CDR2 YYNGEE. V was pared by 3 bases and J by 5 bases, with 8 bases of the junction left unmatched. CDR3 length: 14 amino acids. The CDR3 sequence: CASSATQGFHEQYF. The DNA for the CDR3 is TGTGCCAGCAGCGCGACACAGGGGTTCCACGAGCAGTACTTC. Complete variable domain (other parts from reference TRBV9 and TRBJ2-7): DSGVTQTPKHLITATGQRVTLRCSPRSGDLSVYWYQQSLDQGLQFLIQYYNGEERAKGNILERFSAQQFPDLHSELNLSSLELGDSALYFCASSATQGFHEQYFGPGTRLTVT.

This clonotype was found a few times. The gene calls are TRBV6-2 or TRBV6-3 and TRBJ1-1; D is perhaps TRBD1 (5 bases). V was pared by 2 bases and J by 0 bases, with 10 bases between. The CDR3 runs 15 residues. Germline loops: CDR1 MNHEY, CDR2 SVGEGT. The CDR3: CASSYVQGLNTEAFF. CDR3 coding DNA: TGTGCCAGCAGTTACGTCCAGGGATTGAACACTGAAGCTTTCTTT.

The chain employs TRBV5-4 and TRBJ1-2; D possibly corresponds to TRBD1 (5 bases). Deletions cut 4 bases from V and 8 bases from J, with 18 bases between. Germline CDR1 reads SGHNT; CDR2 reads YYREEE (reference sequence). The CDR3 runs to 14 residues. In DNA, the CDR3 is TGTGCCAGCAGCCAGGGACCACACGATCGCGGCTACACCTTC. It codes for CASSQGPHDRGYTF.

This chain joins TRBV7-9 and TRBJ2-3; 14 nucleotides match TRBD2. The germline CDR1 and CDR2 sequences are SEHNR and FQNEAQ (reference sequence). After removal of 5 bases from V and 4 bases from J, the junction contained 11 bases not matched to a gene. This CDR3 is built from 18 residues. Here the CDR3 DNA reads TGTGCCAGCAGCCGGAACCCGACTAGCGGGAGGGGGGCAGATACGCAGTATTTT. Its translation: CASSRNPTSGRGADTQYF.

At least ten counts were recorded for this clonotype. This chain uses TRBV14 with TRBJ1-1; no definite D call. Germline assignment: CDR1 SGHDN and CDR2 FVKESK. The V gene lost 1 base and the J gene lost 1 base, with 4 bases spanning the gap. This CDR3 region has 13 residues. The CDR3 coding sequence is TGTGCCAGCAGCCAAGCAGCGAACACTGAAGCTTTCTTT. It translates to CASSQAANTEAFF.

In its sample, this clonotype was seen many times. The CDR3 DNA is TGCAGTGCTGCTTCAGGGTCCCCCAATCAGCCCCAGCATTTT. It yields the protein CSAASGSPNQPQHF. V and J are TRBV20-1 and TRBJ1-5; D perhaps matches TRBD1 (5 bases). The CDR3 has 14 residues. The germline gives CDR1 DFQATT, CDR2 SNEGSKA (reference sequence). V was cut by 5 bases and J by 3 bases, with 14 bases left in between.

Remarks on this clonotype: A read error may produce the germline difference seen at one junction end. V and J are TRBV19 and TRBJ2-1; no reliable D call. This CDR3 comprises 13 residues. CDR1 and CDR2 from the germline V gene are LNHDA and SQIVND (reference sequence). CDR3 coding DNA: TGTGCCGGTAGTATGGGCACCTACAATGAGCAGTTCTTC. Its translation: CAGSMGTYNEQFF.

There are many counts of this clonotype. The chain employs TRBV27 and TRBJ1-6; tentatively, D is TRBD1 (5 bases). The CDR3 consists of 14 residues. V shed 2 bases and J shed 9 bases, with 11 bases lying between them. From germline, CDR1 is MNHEY and CDR2 SMNVEV (reference sequence). The CDR3 here is CASSLGGSGSPLHF. CDR3 bases: TGTGCCAGCAGTTTAGGGGGGAGTGGTTCACCCCTCCACTTT.

V gene TRBV5-4 combines with J gene TRBJ2-3; TRBD2 matches 7 bases. This CDR3 contains 15 residues. Germline loops: CDR1 SGHNT, CDR2 YYREEE (reference sequence). Germline trimming cut 4 bases from V and 1 base from J; bases unmatched to any gene: 6. The CDR3 loop is CASSGAGAGTDTQYF. The CDR3 DNA reads as TGTGCCAGCAGCGGGGCGGGAGCGGGCACAGATACGCAGTATTTT.

The genes are TRBV13 and TRBJ2-7; 8 bases align to TRBD1. CDR1 is PRHDT, CDR2 FYEKMQ, per germline (reference sequence). The CDR3 contains 16 residues. V lost 3 bases to trimming and J lost 4 bases; unmatched junction nucleotides: 11. The CDR3 DNA sequence: TGTGCCAGCAGCTTGGTCTTCGACAGGGGAGAATACGAGCAGTACTTC. Translation gives CASSLVFDRGEYEQYF. Complete variable domain (other parts from reference TRBV13 and TRBJ2-7): AAGVIQSPRHLIKEKRETATLKCYPIPRHDTVYWYQQGPGQDPQFLISFYEKMQSDKGSIPDRFSAQQFSDYHSELNMSSLELGDSALYFCASSLVFDRGEYEQYFGPGTRLTVT.

The genes are TRBV5-1 and TRBJ2-5; 8 bases are a match to TRBD1. V dropped 3 bases and J dropped 7; count of bases not matched to a gene: 2. There are 12 residues in the CDR3. Germline V gives CDR1 SGHRS, CDR2 YFSETQ. The CDR3 DNA sequence: TGCGCCAGCAGCTGGGGGACAGGGACCCAGTACTTC. Translating it yields CASSWGTGTQYF.

This clonotype was recorded at least ten times. This chain uses TRBV7-2 with TRBJ2-7; D is unclear. This CDR3 is built from 11 residues. Trimming left V 5 bases short and J 9 bases short, with 11 bases between. Germline CDR1 SGHTA, CDR2 FQGNSA. DNA of the CDR3: TGTGCCAGCAGCGATCGACTGGGGCAGTACTTC. This codes for CASSDRLGQYF.

A few counts support this clonotype. The chain combines TRBV6-1 with TRBJ2-1; D is possibly TRBD1 (5 bases). Germline lookup yields CDR1 MNHNS and CDR2 SASEGT. The CDR3 is 13 residues long. The V and J ends lost 5 bases and 10 bases respectively, with 15 bases between them. The CDR3 region has the DNA TGTGCCAGCAGTCCCCCGACAGTAATGGAGCAGTTCTTC. This encodes CASSPPTVMEQFF.

This clonotype was seen repeatedly, ten times or more. The rearrangement links TRBV7-2 to TRBJ1-2, with TRBD1 matching 8 bases. V was clipped by 3 bases and J by 6 bases; unmatched bases: 12. CDR1 SGHTA and CDR2 FQGNSA come from the germline V gene. The CDR3 loop spans 16 amino acids. The CDR3 nucleotides read TGTGCCAGCAGCTTTATTACCGGGACAGGAGCGGATGGCTACACCTTC. Its protein is CASSFITGTGADGYTF.

The chain joins TRBV27 to TRBJ2-7; 12 bases fit TRBD1. Germline loops: CDR1 MNHEY, CDR2 SMNVEV (reference sequence). There are 16 residues in the CDR3. V lost 8 bases, J lost 1 base, and 9 bases stayed unmatched. CDR3 sequence reads: CASSPPGQGASYEQYF. DNA of the CDR3: TGTGCCAGCTCTCCCCCGGGACAGGGGGCGTCCTACGAGCAGTACTTC.

The V call is TRBV2, the J call TRBJ2-5, with 8 bases identical to TRBD1. V dropped 1 base and J dropped 5; count of bases not matched to a gene: 9. Germline CDR1 and CDR2: SNHLY and FYNNEI. The CDR3 covers 16 residues. The CDR3 sequence: CASSEGRTGGVETQYF. DNA for the CDR3: TGTGCCAGCAGTGAAGGTAGAACAGGGGGTGTGGAGACCCAGTACTTC.

This clonotype was observed at least ten times. The chain couples TRBV20-1 to TRBJ2-5; 12 nucleotides line up with TRBD1. There are 12 residues in the CDR3. CDR1 is DFQATT, CDR2 SNEGSKA, per germline (reference sequence). Trimming removed 6 bases from V and 7 bases from J; junction bases left unmatched: 3. As DNA, the CDR3 is TGCAGTGCGGGACAGGGGGCCGGGACCCAGTACTTC. It is translated as CSAGQGAGTQYF.

This clonotype was recorded many times. This chain connects TRBV20-1 to TRBJ2-3; 11 positions agree with TRBD1. J lost 2 bases, V lost 4 bases, and 2 bases had no gene match. CDR3 length: 14 amino acids. The germline V gene has CDR1 DFQATT and CDR2 SNEGSKA (reference sequence). The CDR3 protein is CSATGQGATDTQYF. The CDR3 bases are TGCAGTGCTACAGGACAGGGGGCCACAGATACGCAGTATTTT.

This clonotype was recorded at least ten times. The gene calls are TRBV4-3 and TRBJ2-1; 11 nucleotides line up with TRBD2. The CDR3 is 17 amino acids. Germline values: CDR1 LGHNA, CDR2 YSLEER. The junction had 8 bases not matched to a gene; V was cut back by 0 bases and J by 7 bases. CDR3 region: CASSQDLLAGEWNEQFF. The CDR3 nucleotides are TGCGCCAGCAGCCAAGATCTACTAGCGGGAGAATGGAATGAGCAGTTCTTC.

This clonotype was seen many times. This chain connects TRBV2 to TRBJ1-3, with TRBD1 as a possible D gene (6 bases). This CDR3 is built from 16 residues. The V gene's germline CDR1 is SNHLY and CDR2 FYNNEI. V shed 8 bases and J shed 5 bases, with 22 bases lying between them. DNA for the CDR3: TGTGCCAGCCTTAGCGTACAGGGAGGAGAAAGAAACACCATATATTTT. As protein: CASLSVQGGERNTIYF.

The chain recombines TRBV20-1 with TRBJ1-1; D remains ambiguous. The CDR3 totals 12 residues. The V and J ends lost 2 bases and 4 bases respectively, with 8 bases between them. The germline V gene encodes CDR1 DFQATT and CDR2 SNEGSKA (reference sequence). CDR3 nucleotide sequence: TGCAGTGCTAGATGGAGGGCCACTGAAGCTTTCTTT. This codes for CSARWRATEAFF.

Ten or more counts support this clonotype. CDR3 sequence reads: CSATLGSYGYTF. The CDR3 DNA reads as TGCAGTGCAACCTTGGGCAGCTATGGCTACACCTTC. V is TRBV20-1 and J is TRBJ1-2; no clear D. Germline CDR1 DFQATT, CDR2 SNEGSKA (reference sequence). The CDR3 runs to 12 residues. Trimming pared 6 bases from V and 4 bases from J, leaving 12 bases between.

This clonotype was counted ten times or more. The chain links TRBV27 to TRBJ2-7; D is perhaps TRBD1 or TRBD2 (5 bases each). CDR3 length equals 13 residues. Trimming stripped 7 bases from V and 2 bases from J, with 12 bases between. Germline V gives CDR1 MNHEY, CDR2 SMNVEV (reference sequence). CDR3 DNA sequence: TGTGCCAGCAAGGGGCTAGCCGCCTACGAGCAGTACTTC. Translation gives CASKGLAAYEQYF.

This clonotype came up many times. In nucleotides, the CDR3 is TGTGCCAGCAGCGCCTCCAGTAGCAATCAGCCCCAGCATTTT. This codes for CASSASSSNQPQHF. This sequence joins TRBV5-6 and TRBJ1-5; D is undetermined. Germline lookup yields CDR1 SGHDT and CDR2 YYEEEE. V was shortened by 4 bases and J by 0 bases, with 8 bases between the two germline ends. This CDR3 has 14 residues.

This clonotype was detected many times. The gene calls are TRBV12-3 or TRBV12-4 and TRBJ1-6; D perhaps matches TRBD1 (6 bases). V lost 5 bases, J lost 11 bases, and 16 bases lay in between. The CDR3 spans 14 residues. CDR3 sequence reads: CASSTGLGGAPLHF. Here the CDR3 DNA reads TGTGCCAGCAGTACAGGGTTGGGAGGCGCACCCCTCCACTTT.

This clonotype was seen repeatedly, ten times or more. The V and J genes are TRBV6-5 and TRBJ2-2; D is perhaps TRBD2 (5 bases). CDR1 and CDR2 (germline): MNHEY, SVGAGI. The V end was cut by 0 bases, the J end by 7 bases, with 21 bases between. The length of the CDR3 is 18 residues. CDR3 sequence (DNA): TGTGCCAGCAGTTACTCAGTCTTGATACCTGAAGGAGGCGGGGAGCTGTTTTTT. Its protein product is CASSYSVLIPEGGGELFF.

This clonotype was counted ten times or more. V is TRBV15 and J is TRBJ2-3, with D unresolved. Trimming pared 1 base from V and 2 bases from J, leaving 10 bases between. CDR1 is LNHNV and CDR2 is YYDKDF in the germline V gene (reference sequence). The CDR3 length is 15 residues. CDR3 amino acids: CATSRVPGSTDTQYF. The CDR3 bases are TGTGCCACCAGCAGAGTGCCTGGATCCACAGATACGCAGTATTTT.

This clonotype was detected ten times or more. CDR3 protein: CASSYSNKYGYTF. Written as DNA, the CDR3 is TGTGCCAGCAGTTACTCGAATAAATATGGCTACACCTTC. The V call is TRBV6-6, the J call TRBJ1-2, with D uncertain. Germline V gives CDR1 MNHNY, CDR2 SVGAGI (reference sequence). Trimming stripped 0 bases from V and 5 bases from J, with 7 bases between. The CDR3 is made up of 13 amino acids.

This clonotype was counted at least ten times. V usage is TRBV13 and J usage is TRBJ2-7; TRBD2 aligns across 7 bases. V was pared by 2 bases and J by 4 bases, with 5 bases of the junction left unmatched. Germline CDR1 PRHDT, CDR2 FYEKMQ (reference sequence). There are 14 residues in the CDR3. CDR3 protein: CASSLPGAGYEQYF. The CDR3 DNA sequence: TGTGCCAGCAGCTTACCGGGAGCGGGATACGAGCAGTACTTC.